This TCR beta chain was captured in a study of blood T cell repertoires in COVID-19. Study summary: From T cells, B-cell-depleted T cells, or PBMCs came the material, which was cDNA or gDNA.

Grouping used clinical history reported by participants in a survey and questionnaire. Authors' processing steps: By means of reference gene primer amplification, nucleated cell counts were estimated. The assay was immunoSEQ multiplex PCR, and TCRdb's table has in-frame clones only and misses some. The D gene and trimming were derived from the DNA, and the V and J assignments and clone size from that table. Here the sample spans about 260,000 clones, about 86% being singletons. V was cut by 1 base and J by 5 bases, with 6 bases left in between. The CDR3 is made up of 13 amino acids. Germline V gene data show CDR1 as GTSNPN and CDR2 as SVGIG (reference sequence).

The chain joins TRBV30 to TRBJ1-6; TRBD1 is a possible D gene (5 bases). What was sequenced was PBMCs or T cells enriched from blood (not recorded which). The receptor was isolated from a man aged 30 to 39 with acute COVID-19. The CDR3 spells CAWSGQHNSPLHF. DNA of the CDR3: TGTGCCTGGAGTGGACAGCATAATTCACCCCTCCACTTT.